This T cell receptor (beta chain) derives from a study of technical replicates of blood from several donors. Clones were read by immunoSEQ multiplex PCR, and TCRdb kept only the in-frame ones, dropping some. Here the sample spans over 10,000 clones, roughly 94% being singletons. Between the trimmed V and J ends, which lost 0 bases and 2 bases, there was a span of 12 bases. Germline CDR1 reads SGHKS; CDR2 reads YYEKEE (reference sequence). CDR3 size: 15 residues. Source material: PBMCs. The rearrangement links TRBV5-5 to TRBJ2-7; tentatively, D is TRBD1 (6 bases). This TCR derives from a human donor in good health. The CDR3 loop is CASSLDPGAAYEQYF. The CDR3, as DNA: TGTGCCAGCAGCTTGGATCCAGGGGCAGCCTACGAGCAGTACTTC.